This T cell receptor (beta chain) was captured by sequencing in a study of T cell repertoires in cytomegalovirus infection. Study in general: CMV epitopes in the study were HLA-C-restricted (recently identified) and HLA-B-restricted (well studied). Matching HLA type and CMV infection were both indicated by public TCR beta signatures.

From the reads, TCRdb called clonotypes with MiXCR, one entry per CDR3 protein. The sample carries just under 500,000 distinct CDR3 sequences, 30% to 40% recorded once. The study's findings and limits: Within the response measured ex vivo, HLA-C-restricted CMV-specific TCR beta clonotypes were dominant. Of the TCR beta families, the public ones yielded a cumulative frequency that identified carriers of CMV plus the relevant HLA.

This clonotype was observed at least ten times. Its specificity is unknown. This sequence originates from a human donor in good health (CMV status not recorded). Some clones in this sample may be carry-over from other donors' samples. The source was cultured PBMCs, collected from culture after CMV antigen stimulation.

CDR3 DNA sequence: TGTGCCAGCAGCTTAGGGGGGGAAAACAATCAGCCCCAGCATTTT. It yields the protein CASSLGGENNQPQHF. The chain joins TRBV7-2 to TRBJ1-5; D is perhaps TRBD1 (5 bases). Germline loops: CDR1 SGHTA, CDR2 FQGNSA. Trimming removed 1 base at V and 3 bases at J, with 10 bases between. The CDR3 is made up of 15 amino acids.